The following is a T cell receptor beta chain sequence with its context. Antigen specificity is unknown. TCRdb re-called the 5' RACE reads through MiXCR, storing one row per CDR3 protein. The sample has about 57,000 distinct CDR3 sequences, around 26% seen once. Study-wide results and limits: Tumor Treg TCRs overlapped most with tumor naive CD4+ cells.

This receptor was identified in a female donor with breast cancer. What was sequenced was tumor-infiltrating memory CD4+ T cells sorted from the breast tumor. Described subset: memory CD4+ T cells, CD4+CD45RO+CD25-.

The CDR3: CASCGPSNDEQFF. The CDR3 nucleotides read TGTGCCAGTTGCGGACCTAGCAATGATGAGCAGTTCTTC. The V gene is TRBV2, the J gene TRBJ2-1; possible D gene TRBD2, 5 bases. V shed 9 bases and J shed 8 bases, with 17 bases lying between them. Germline V gene lookup returns CDR1 SNHLY and CDR2 FYNNEI. The CDR3 sequence is 13 residues long.